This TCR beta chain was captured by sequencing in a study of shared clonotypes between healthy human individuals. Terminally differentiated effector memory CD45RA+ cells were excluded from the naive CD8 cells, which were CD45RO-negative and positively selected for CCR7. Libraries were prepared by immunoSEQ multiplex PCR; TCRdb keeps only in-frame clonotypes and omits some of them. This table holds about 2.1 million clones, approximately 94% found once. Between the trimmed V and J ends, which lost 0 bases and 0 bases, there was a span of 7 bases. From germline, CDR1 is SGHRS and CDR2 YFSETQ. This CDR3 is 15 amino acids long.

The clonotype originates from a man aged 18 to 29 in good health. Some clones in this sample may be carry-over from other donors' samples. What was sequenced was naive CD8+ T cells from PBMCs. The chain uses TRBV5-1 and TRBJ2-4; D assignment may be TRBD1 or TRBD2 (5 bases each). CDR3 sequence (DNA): TGCGCCAGCAGCTTGGTTGGGGGAGCCAAAAACATTCAGTACTTC. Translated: CASSLVGGAKNIQYF.